These 32 T cell receptor beta chains came from one sample sequenced in a study of blood T cell repertoires in COVID-19. Only in-frame clones appear in the TCRdb table, and some are missing; sequencing was by immunoSEQ multiplex PCR. The sample lists about 180,000 clones, around 80% seen once, with 8.4% in the top ten. The sample taken for sequencing was peripheral blood. These receptors came from a woman aged 70-85 years with acute or convalescent COVID-19.

V usage is TRBV27 and J usage is TRBJ1-1, with a possible D match to TRBD1 (6 bases). Germline values: CDR1 MNHEY, CDR2 SMNVEV (reference sequence). V lost 8 bases, J lost 1 base, and 11 bases lay in between. This CDR3 comprises 13 residues. In DNA, the CDR3 is TGTGCCAGCTGGAAGACAGGGAACACTGAAGCTTTCTTT. Its translation: CASWKTGNTEAFF.

Of note for this clone: At one end the junction does not follow the germline gene, possibly because of a read error. The J gene is TRBJ1-2, the V gene TRBV5-1; TRBD1 might be the D (6 bases). Germline V gene data show CDR1 as SGHRS and CDR2 as YFSETQ. The CDR3 totals 13 residues. In DNA, the CDR3 is TGCGCCAGCAGCCCCCGCGAGCCAGGGGCTCTTCACTTC. It specifies CASSPREPGALHF. The full variable domain, rest sourced from reference TRBV5-1 and TRBJ1-2, is KAGVTQTPRYLIKTRGQQVTLSCSPISGHRSVSWYQQTPGQGLQFLFEYFSETQRNKGNFPGRFSGRQFSNSRSEMNVSTLELGDSALYLCASSPREPGALHFGSGTRLTVV.

The chain combines TRBV28 with TRBJ1-2; 7 positions agree with TRBD1. Trimming at V came to 2 bases and at J to 8 bases, leaving 8 bases not matched to a gene. CDR1 is MDHEN and CDR2 is SYDVKM in the germline V gene. The CDR3 runs 14 residues. The CDR3 region is CASSLTTGREGYTF. The CDR3 DNA is TGTGCCAGCAGTTTAACGACAGGGAGAGAAGGCTACACCTTC.

This chain joins TRBV5-1 and TRBJ2-4, with D perhaps TRBD1 (6 bases). Germline CDR1 reads SGHRS; CDR2 reads YFSETQ. The V end lost 4 bases, the J end lost 6 bases, and 14 bases lay between the germline ends. CDR3 length: 14 residues. The CDR3 coding sequence is TGCGCCAGCAGCGTAGGGGGACAAGTAAACATTCAGTACTTC. As protein: CASSVGGQVNIQYF.

With regard to this clone: The sample has other DNA sequences that encode this CDR3 too. The rearrangement links TRBV7-3 to TRBJ2-2; 8 nucleotides line up with TRBD1. CDR1 and CDR2 from the germline V gene are SGHTA and FQGTGA. The trim removed 5 bases at V and 6 bases at J, leaving 2 bases unmatched. This CDR3 is 13 amino acids long. CDR3 DNA sequence: TGTGCCAGCAGCCGACAGGGGTCCGGGGAGCTGTTTTTT. Amino acids: CASSRQGSGELFF. The whole variable domain, remainder taken from reference TRBV7-3 and TRBJ2-2, is GAGVSQTPSNKVTEKGKYVELRCDPISGHTALYWYRQSLGQGPEFLIYFQGTGAADDSGLPNDRFFAVRPEGSVSTLKIQRTERGDSAVYLCASSRQGSGELFFGEGSRLTVL.

The chain combines TRBV9 with TRBJ2-2; TRBD2 aligns across 7 bases. The length of the CDR3 is 14 residues. The junction had 3 bases not matched to a gene; V was cut back by 4 bases and J by 3 bases. Germline CDR1 is SGDLS and CDR2 is YYNGEE. CDR3 sequence (DNA): TGTGCCAGCAGCTCGGGACTACACACCGGGGAGCTGTTTTTT. This translates into CASSSGLHTGELFF. Combining the CDR3 with reference TRBV9 and TRBJ2-2 gives the whole variable domain DSGVTQTPKHLITATGQRVTLRCSPRSGDLSVYWYQQSLDQGLQFLIQYYNGEERAKGNILERFSAQQFPDLHSELNLSSLELGDSALYFCASSSGLHTGELFFGEGSRLTVL.

The chain has TRBV5-1 and TRBJ1-2, with D hard to call. The V and J ends lost 4 bases and 4 bases respectively, with 14 bases between them. Germline V gene sequence: CDR1 SGHRS, CDR2 YFSETQ. The CDR3 is 14 residues long. This CDR3 is CASSKDPSGYGYTF. The DNA for the CDR3 is TGCGCCAGCAGCAAGGACCCAAGCGGCTATGGCTACACCTTC.

The chain combines TRBV4-3 with TRBJ1-5; D is perhaps TRBD1 (6 bases). The CDR3 runs 14 residues. The germline V gene has CDR1 LGHNA and CDR2 YSLEER. The V end lost 3 bases, the J end lost 12 bases, and 18 bases lay between the germline ends. CDR3 nucleotide sequence: TGCGCCAGCAGCCAGTCAACACACCCAGGGGTCCAGCATTTT. This translates into CASSQSTHPGVQHF.

The V gene is TRBV2, the J gene TRBJ2-3, with TRBD2 identical over 13 bases. V lost 8 bases, J lost 3 bases, and 14 bases stayed unmatched. Germline CDR1 is SNHLY and CDR2 is FYNNEI. CDR3 length: 18 residues. In nucleotides, the CDR3 is TGTGCCAGCTCGACTGAACTAGCGGGAGGGCCTATGACAGATACGCAGTATTTT. It is translated as CASSTELAGGPMTDTQYF.

The chain is built from TRBV18 and TRBJ1-1; D is ambiguous. The CDR3 is made up of 15 amino acids. CDR1 KGHSH and CDR2 LQKENI come from the germline V gene. V lost 0 bases and J lost 0, with 8 bases in between. As DNA, the CDR3 is TGTGCCAGCTCACCACCAAACAGCATGAACACTGAAGCTTTCTTT. Translation: CASSPPNSMNTEAFF.

This clone has just a few counts. The chain recombines TRBV20-1 with TRBJ1-2, with D unresolved. The CDR3 sequence is 11 residues long. CDR1 is DFQATT, CDR2 SNEGSKA, per germline (reference sequence). Trimming took 1 base from V and 5 from J, leaving 5 bases between them. The CDR3 is CSARGTYGYTF. In DNA, the CDR3 is TGCAGTGCTAGAGGCACATATGGCTACACCTTC.

CDR3 nucleotides: TGTGCCAGTAGTATTTCCGTGCCGCGGGGGCGAATCTACAATGAGCAGTTCTTC. This gives the protein CASSISVPRGRIYNEQFF. V and J are TRBV19 and TRBJ2-1; TRBD2 might be the D (7 bases). Germline V gene sequence: CDR1 LNHDA, CDR2 SQIVND (reference sequence). This CDR3 contains 18 residues. V was trimmed by 3 bases and J by 3 bases, leaving 21 bases between them.

The rearrangement joins TRBV29-1 to TRBJ1-4; D remains unclear. The germline V gene has CDR1 SQVTM and CDR2 ANQGSEA. Deletions cut 0 bases from V and 8 bases from J, with 7 bases between. The CDR3 runs 12 residues. CDR3 nucleotides: TGCAGCGTTGAAGATCCGGGGGAAAAACTGTTTTTT. The encoded protein is CSVEDPGEKLFF.

This CDR3 is CASSAGQGAYEQYF. In DNA form, the CDR3 reads TGTGCCAGCAGCGCCGGTCAGGGGGCGTACGAGCAGTACTTC. This chain links TRBV7-2 with TRBJ2-7; TRBD1 aligns across 8 bases. Germline CDR1 and CDR2: SGHTA and FQGNSA. The CDR3 length is 14 residues. V was pared by 5 bases and J by 4 bases, with 7 bases of the junction left unmatched. The variable domain in full, with the rest retrieved from reference TRBV7-2 and TRBJ2-7, is GAGVSQSPSNKVTEKGKDVELRCDPISGHTALYWYRQSLGQGLEFLIYFQGNSAPDKSGLPSDRFSAERTGGSVSTLTIQRTQQEDSAVYLCASSAGQGAYEQYFGPGTRLTVT.

The chain has TRBV19 and TRBJ1-3; 7 bases agree with TRBD1. CDR1 LNHDA and CDR2 SQIVND come from the germline V gene (reference sequence). The CDR3 is 16 residues long. Losses at the gene ends were 3 bases for V and 2 bases for J; bases not matched to a gene: 7. The CDR3: CASSIAETGTGNTIYF. CDR3 in DNA: TGTGCCAGTAGTATCGCGGAGACAGGGACTGGAAACACCATATATTTT.

The chain carries TRBV18 and TRBJ1-2, with unresolved D. V gave up 3 bases and J gave up 4 bases, with 18 bases separating them. The CDR3 is made up of 16 amino acids. Germline CDR1 and CDR2: KGHSH and LQKENI. In nucleotides, the CDR3 is TGTGCCAGCTCACCCCCATTCGCGGGTGGTGGCTATGGCTACACCTTC. Its protein is CASSPPFAGGGYGYTF.

This chain links TRBV7-8 with TRBJ2-3; 9 bases map to TRBD2. This CDR3 comprises 14 residues. V was pared by 2 bases and J by 4 bases, with 1 base of the junction left unmatched. Germline V gene data show CDR1 as SGHVS and CDR2 as FQNEAQ. The CDR3 spells CASSLLAGPDTQYF. The CDR3 bases are TGTGCCAGCAGCTTACTAGCGGGGCCAGATACGCAGTATTTT.

The V gene is TRBV5-4, the J gene TRBJ2-5, with 7 bases aligning to TRBD1. Trimming took 4 bases from V and 1 from J; bases not matched to a gene: 10. Per germline, CDR1 SGHNT and CDR2 YYREEE (reference sequence). The CDR3 is 16 residues long. In DNA form, the CDR3 reads TGTGCCAGCAGCCCAACAGGGGCCGTAGCCCAAGAGACCCAGTACTTC. Encoded protein: CASSPTGAVAQETQYF.

The chain couples TRBV5-1 to TRBJ2-1, with TRBD2 identical over 7 bases. V gave up 1 base and J gave up 7 bases; unmatched junction bases: 2. The length of the CDR3 is 13 residues. Germline CDR1 reads SGHRS; CDR2 reads YFSETQ. CDR3 loop: CASSLNGGNEQFF. The DNA of the CDR3 is TGCGCCAGCAGCTTGAACGGGGGGAATGAGCAGTTCTTC.

The V gene is TRBV21-1, the J gene TRBJ1-2; the table assigns TRBD1, which was not confirmed against the DNA. TRBV21-1 corresponds to a pseudogene. This CDR3 comprises 18 residues. CDR3 sequence: CASSKEGTVFRANYGYTF. Here the CDR3 DNA reads TGTGCCAGCAGCAAAGAGGGGACAGTTTTTAGGGCTAACTATGGCTACACCTTC.

The sample holds a few counts of this clone. This chain joins TRBV7-2 and TRBJ2-7; 9 bases align to TRBD1. The CDR3 runs 14 residues. The V segment lost 3 bases and the J segment 6 bases; nucleotides outside the gene matches: 6. Germline CDR1 and CDR2: SGHTA and FQGNSA. CDR3 residues: CASSLTGTGSEQYF. In DNA form, the CDR3 reads TGTGCCAGCAGCTTGACGGGGACAGGGTCCGAGCAGTACTTC.

The sample holds one count of this clone. V usage is TRBV10-3 and J usage is TRBJ2-3; 10 bases map to TRBD1. This CDR3 has 16 residues. Trimming at V came to 4 bases and at J to 4 bases, leaving 8 bases not matched to a gene. Germline V gives CDR1 ENHRY, CDR2 SYGVKD. The CDR3 DNA follows: TGTGCCATCAGTGTAGGAGAGACAGGGGGCGCAGATACGCAGTATTTT. It is translated as CAISVGETGGADTQYF.

This clone has only a few counts. The chain links TRBV23-1 to TRBJ1-5, with 8 bases that match TRBD1. TRBV23-1 is placed among ORFs of uncertain function. There are 17 residues in the CDR3. J was trimmed by 4 bases and V by 6 bases; bases with no gene match: 14. CDR3 DNA: TGCGCCAGCAGGGATACCCTGGACAGGGCCGGGAATCAGCCCCAGCATTTT. Protein product: CASRDTLDRAGNQPQHF.

This clone was observed once. The V call is TRBV28, the J call TRBJ1-1, with D tentatively TRBD1 (6 bases). CDR3 length: 16 amino acids. V lost 1 base to trimming and J lost 6 bases, with 18 bases between them. Per the germline V gene, CDR1 is MDHEN and CDR2 is SYDVKM. CDR3 residues: CASSLYRAQGPPEAFF. The CDR3 nucleotides are TGTGCCAGCAGTTTATATCGGGCACAGGGCCCTCCTGAAGCTTTCTTT.

The chain is built from TRBV2 and TRBJ2-5; 10 positions agree with TRBD2. Germline V gene data show CDR1 as SNHLY and CDR2 as FYNNEI. This CDR3 has 16 residues. V was clipped by 1 base and J by 7 bases; unmatched bases: 9. CDR3 nucleotides: TGTGCCAGCAGTGAAGGTGGTAGCGGGGGGCGTAGGACCCAGTACTTC. Protein product: CASSEGGSGGRRTQYF. Complete variable domain (other parts from reference TRBV2 and TRBJ2-5): EPEVTQTPSHQVTQMGQEVILRCVPISNHLYFYWYRQILGQKVEFLVSFYNNEISEKSEIFDDQFSVERPDGSNFTLKIRSTKLEDSAMYFCASSEGGSGGRRTQYFGPGTRLLVL.

The CDR3 region has the DNA TGTGCCAGCACCCTGTCTTCGCGTGCAGATACGCAGTATTTT. It encodes CASTLSSRADTQYF. This chain uses TRBV3-1 (or the pseudogene TRBV3-2) with TRBJ2-3; D remains ambiguous. Trimming left V 7 bases short and J 4 bases short, with 15 bases between. Germline V gene sequence: CDR1 LGHDT, CDR2 YNNKEL (reference sequence). CDR3 length: 14 amino acids.

This chain uses TRBV18 with TRBJ1-2, with unresolved D. Germline V lookup: CDR1 KGHSH, CDR2 LQKENI. V shed 6 bases and J shed 2 bases, with 13 bases lying between them. The CDR3 is 14 residues long. As DNA, the CDR3 is TGTGCCAGCTCGCGGTCCGAGGAAAACTATGGCTACACCTTC. Its protein product is CASSRSEENYGYTF.

This sequence joins TRBV5-1 and TRBJ2-7; 9 bases match TRBD2. In germline, CDR1 is SGHRS, CDR2 YFSETQ. This CDR3 comprises 14 residues. J gave up 5 bases and V 4 bases, and 7 bases lay outside the gene matches. CDR3: CASSPGLATDEQYF. The CDR3 DNA reads as TGCGCCAGCAGCCCAGGACTAGCGACTGACGAGCAGTACTTC. Using reference TRBV5-1 and TRBJ2-7 for the parts outside the CDR3, the full variable domain is KAGVTQTPRYLIKTRGQQVTLSCSPISGHRSVSWYQQTPGQGLQFLFEYFSETQRNKGNFPGRFSGRQFSNSRSEMNVSTLELGDSALYLCASSPGLATDEQYFGPGTRLTVT.

The table lists this clone with a few counts. The chain joins TRBV18 to TRBJ1-1; 10 nucleotides match TRBD1. Trimming removed 1 base from V and 0 bases from J; junction bases left unmatched: 14. Per germline, CDR1 KGHSH and CDR2 LQKENI. The CDR3 runs 20 residues. The CDR3, as DNA: TGTGCCAGCTCACCACGAGGGTTAGGGACAGGGGCTTCCGTGAACACTGAAGCTTTCTTT. Protein: CASSPRGLGTGASVNTEAFF.

On this clone itself: The sample holds other DNA sequences that translate to the same CDR3. The gene calls are TRBV13 and TRBJ2-7; D is possibly TRBD1 (5 bases). CDR3 length equals 14 residues. Germline CDR1 and CDR2: PRHDT and FYEKMQ (reference sequence). Trimming took off 0 bases at V and 4 bases at J, with 10 bases between the two ends. CDR3 sequence: CASSLGDISYEQYF. The DNA of the CDR3 is TGTGCCAGCAGCTTAGGGGACATCTCTTACGAGCAGTACTTC.

The chain recombines TRBV7-6 with TRBJ1-1; tentatively, D is TRBD1 (6 bases). V lost 4 bases, J lost 3 bases, and 15 bases lay in between. The germline V gene has CDR1 SGHVS and CDR2 FNYEAQ. The CDR3 loop spans 15 amino acids. As DNA, the CDR3 is TGTGCCAGCAGCTCCGTACAGGGTTGGGACACTGAAGCTTTCTTT. This encodes CASSSVQGWDTEAFF. The complete variable domain, with remaining parts taken from reference TRBV7-6 and TRBJ1-1, reads GAGVSQSPRYKVTKRGQDVALRCDPISGHVSLYWYRQALGQGPEFLTYFNYEAQQDKSGLPNDRFSAERPEGSISTLTIQRTEQRDSAMYRCASSSVQGWDTEAFFGQGTRLTVV.

The V gene is TRBV28, the J gene TRBJ1-3; D gene ambiguous. CDR1 is MDHEN, CDR2 SYDVKM, per germline. With 7 bases removed from V and 4 bases from J, the gap between germline ends came to 20 bases. This CDR3 has 16 amino acids. CDR3 sequence: CASTPGGRPPGNTIYF. The CDR3 DNA sequence: TGTGCCAGCACCCCCGGTGGGCGTCCCCCCGGAAACACCATATATTTT.